A selection of T cell receptor beta chains follows, all from one sample in a study of control samples from healthy donors and cancer patients. Sequenced by immunoSEQ multiplex PCR; TCRdb stores in-frame clones only, minus some. The data show around 140,000 clones, with 80% to 95% seen just once and about 5.8% held by the top ten. What was sequenced was blood. These receptors all stem from a man between 18 and 29 years old in good health. CDR3s include the opening cysteine and the closing phenylalanine or tryptophan. Each record gives: D gene, J gene, V gene, CDR3 protein, CDR3 DNA. D genes are given only for firm matches.

d_call: NA; j_call: TRBJ2-2; v_call: TRBV15; cdr3_aa: CATSIGVPATGELFF; cdr3_nt: TGTGCCACCAGCATAGGGGTACCGGCCACCGGGGAGCTGTTTTTT
d_call: TRBD2; j_call: TRBJ2-5; v_call: TRBV5-1; cdr3_aa: CASGRATGPETQYF; cdr3_nt: TGCGCCAGTGGGAGGGCAACGGGACCGGAGACCCAGTACTTC
d_call: NA; j_call: TRBJ1-2; v_call: TRBV6-5; cdr3_aa: CASSKAREGRYGYTF; cdr3_nt: TGTGCCAGCAGCAAAGCGAGGGAGGGTCGCTATGGCTACACCTTC
d_call: NA; j_call: TRBJ1-1; v_call: TRBV5-5; cdr3_aa: CASSLAPGRQAFF; cdr3_nt: TGTGCCAGCAGCTTGGCCCCGGGACGTCAAGCTTTCTTT
d_call: TRBD1; j_call: TRBJ1-5; v_call: TRBV9; cdr3_aa: CASSPTGNGQPQHF; cdr3_nt: TGTGCCAGCAGCCCGACAGGGAACGGCCAGCCCCAGCATTTT
d_call: TRBD2; j_call: TRBJ2-1; v_call: TRBV29-1; cdr3_aa: CSVEEVGATSGRFEQFF; cdr3_nt: TGCAGCGTTGAAGAAGTAGGGGCGACTAGCGGGAGGTTTGAGCAGTTCTTC
d_call: NA; j_call: TRBJ1-6; v_call: TRBV19; cdr3_aa: CASSIDRGELGGSPLHF; cdr3_nt: TGTGCCAGTAGTATAGATCGCGGGGAACTTGGGGGTTCACCCCTCCACTTT
d_call: NA; j_call: TRBJ2-7; v_call: TRBV7-6; cdr3_aa: CASSHFTPTYEQYF; cdr3_nt: TGTGCCAGCAGCCACTTTACACCAACCTACGAGCAGTACTTC
d_call: TRBD2; j_call: TRBJ2-3; v_call: TRBV10-3; cdr3_aa: CAISDRTSGRTDTQYF; cdr3_nt: TGTGCCATCAGTGATAGGACTAGCGGGAGAACAGATACGCAGTATTTT
d_call: TRBD2; j_call: TRBJ2-1; v_call: TRBV7-6; cdr3_aa: CASSTRALAGVNNEQFF; cdr3_nt: TGTGCCAGCAGCACTAGAGCGCTTGCGGGAGTAAACAATGAGCAGTTCTTC
d_call: NA; j_call: TRBJ1-5; v_call: TRBV7-2; cdr3_aa: CASSLDSRADYTNQPQHF; cdr3_nt: TGTGCCAGCAGCTTAGATAGTAGGGCAGACTATACCAATCAGCCCCAGCATTTT